One and the same sample provided the 32 T cell receptor beta chains below, sequenced in a study of spatial heterogeneity in lung cancer. Study-wide findings and caveats: The study found that expanded intratumoral alpha and beta TCR counts tracked tumor mutation counts.

TCRdb recomputed calls from the 5' RACE reads with MiXCR, one row per CDR3 protein. Of approximately 21,000 distinct CDR3 sequences in the sample, 5% to 7.5% were seen once. Which antigens these TCRs recognize remains unknown. The time point is: sample taken at primary tumor resection. The sequencing used lung tumor tissue, collected at surgery. The receptors here all came from a male donor with early-stage non-small cell lung cancer.

Remarks on this clonotype: This clone may be a read error of a much larger clone one base away. The chain uses TRBV7-2 and TRBJ1-3; TRBD1 agrees at 7 bases. This CDR3 comprises 15 residues. Germline-derived CDR1 and CDR2 are SGHTA and FQGNSA. CDR3 amino acids: CACSPRDSSGNTIYF. The CDR3 DNA reads as TGTGCCTGCAGCCCGCGGGACAGCTCTGGAAACACCATATATTTT.

This clonotype has only a few counts. A read error may account for a junction end that differs from germline. V usage is TRBV12-3 or TRBV12-4 and J usage is TRBJ1-1; D uncertain. The CDR3 is 12 residues long. The CDR3 here is CASRDLNTEAFF. The CDR3 bases are TGTGCCAGCAGGGACCTGAATACTGAAGCTTTCTTT.

This chain joins TRBV3-1 and TRBJ2-5; 8 positions match TRBD1. The CDR3 totals 14 residues. Germline V CDR1 and CDR2: LGHDT, YNNKEL (reference sequence). The junction had 2 bases not matched to a gene; V was cut back by 0 bases and J by 5 bases. The CDR3 spells CASSQDDRGETQYF. CDR3 nucleotide sequence: TGTGCCAGCAGCCAAGATGACAGGGGCGAGACCCAGTACTTC.

Ten or more counts support this clonotype. This chain links TRBV7-2 with TRBJ2-1, with D possibly being TRBD2 (5 bases). Between the trimmed V and J ends, which lost 1 base and 5 bases, there was a span of 15 bases. This CDR3 contains 16 residues. Per germline, CDR1 SGHTA and CDR2 FQGNSA. The CDR3 region has the DNA TGTGCCAGCAGCTTAGACGTAGCGAAAGCCCACAATGAGCAGTTCTTC. This encodes CASSLDVAKAHNEQFF.

This clonotype was seen ten or more times. The chain joins TRBV4-2 to TRBJ1-5; D is unclear. Germline loops: CDR1 LGHNA, CDR2 YNFKEQ. V dropped 4 bases and J dropped 2 bases, with 9 bases sitting between them. The CDR3 has 14 residues. The CDR3 loop is CASSLKRGNQPQHF. In DNA form, the CDR3 reads TGTGCCAGCAGCCTAAAGAGGGGCAATCAGCCCCAGCATTTT.

This clonotype has at least ten counts. The rearrangement joins TRBV7-9 to TRBJ2-5; the match to TRBD2 covers 15 bases. CDR3 length: 15 amino acids. Trimming at V came to 5 bases and at J to 7 bases, leaving 5 bases not matched to a gene. Germline V gene sequence: CDR1 SEHNR, CDR2 FQNEAQ (reference sequence). CDR3 nucleotides: TGTGCCAGCAGCCCCGGGACTAGCGGGGGGAGGACCCAGTACTTC. Its translation: CASSPGTSGGRTQYF.

This chain joins TRBV3-1 and TRBJ2-7; weak D call: TRBD1 (6 bases). CDR1 is LGHDT, CDR2 YNNKEL, per germline (reference sequence). Trimming pared 6 bases from V and 1 base from J, leaving 13 bases between. The CDR3 is 14 residues long. The CDR3 loop is CASRVRQESYEQYF. The CDR3 nucleotides are TGTGCCAGCAGGGTTAGACAGGAGTCCTACGAGCAGTACTTC.

The rearrangement joins TRBV3-1 to TRBJ2-7; D call uncertain. Trimming shortened V by 1 base and J by 1 base, and 8 bases separated the two germline ends. Germline values: CDR1 LGHDT, CDR2 YNNKEL (reference sequence). The CDR3 length is 14 residues. The DNA of the CDR3 is TGTGCCAGCAGCCAAGTTGTGGGTTCCTACGAGCAGTACTTC. Protein product: CASSQVVGSYEQYF.

The chain employs TRBV7-2 and TRBJ2-7; D unresolved. V was clipped by 0 bases and J by 0 bases, with 9 bases between them. The CDR3 contains 15 residues. CDR1 and CDR2 from the germline V gene are SGHTA and FQGNSA. CDR3: CASSLAALSSYEQYF. In DNA, the CDR3 is TGTGCCAGCAGCTTAGCAGCACTTAGCTCCTACGAGCAGTACTTC.

This clonotype appeared a few times. This sequence joins TRBV28 and TRBJ2-7; 10 bases map to TRBD1. This CDR3 region has 15 residues. V was clipped by 6 bases and J by 6 bases; unmatched bases: 11. Germline lookup yields CDR1 MDHEN and CDR2 SYDVKM. CDR3 coding DNA: TGTGCCAGCAGCCTACCGGGACAGGGGTCCCTCGAGCAGTACTTC. Protein sequence: CASSLPGQGSLEQYF.

In this sample, this clonotype turned up many times. The chain has TRBV5-7 and TRBJ2-3; D is uncertain. TRBV5-7 counts as an open reading frame of uncertain function. Trimming cost V 4 bases and J 2 bases, with 5 bases left between them. This CDR3 contains 12 residues. The CDR3 DNA reads TGTGCCAGCAGCGCCGACACAGATACGCAGTATTTT. Amino acids: CASSADTDTQYF.

This clonotype was recorded at least ten times. This chain uses TRBV7-2 with TRBJ2-1; D unresolved. V lost 3 bases and J lost 4, with 13 bases in between. Germline lookup yields CDR1 SGHTA and CDR2 FQGNSA. The CDR3 contains 15 residues. The CDR3 bases are TGTGCCAGCAGCTTTCGAGTGGGCTCGTACAATGAGCAGTTCTTC. This codes for CASSFRVGSYNEQFF.

This clonotype was found many times. The chain employs TRBV25-1 and TRBJ1-6; D is unclear. Germline loops: CDR1 MGHDK, CDR2 SYGVNS. Trimming took 6 bases from V and 4 from J, leaving 7 bases between them. The CDR3 consists of 13 residues. CDR3 DNA: TGTGCCAGCAGGGGAGAATATAATTCACCCCTCCACTTT. Protein: CASRGEYNSPLHF. Using reference TRBV25-1 and TRBJ1-6 for the parts outside the CDR3, the full variable domain is EADIYQTPRYLVIGTGKKITLECSQTMGHDKMYWYQQDPGMELHLIHYSYGVNSTEKGDLSSESTVSRIRTEHFPLTLESARPSHTSQYLCASRGEYNSPLHFGNGTRLTVT.

This clonotype was observed at least ten times. The chain couples TRBV2 to TRBJ2-7; TRBD1 might be the D (6 bases). The V end was cut by 5 bases, the J end by 4 bases, with 15 bases between. CDR1 SNHLY and CDR2 FYNNEI come from the germline V gene. This CDR3 is built from 14 residues. The CDR3 bases are TGTGCCAGCAGTTCACAGGGAGTTGGGTACGAGCAGTACTTC. It yields the protein CASSSQGVGYEQYF.

The chain uses TRBV19 and TRBJ2-1; possibly TRBD2 for D (6 bases). V was pared by 9 bases and J by 5 bases, with 20 bases between. This CDR3 spans 15 amino acids. Germline values: CDR1 LNHDA, CDR2 SQIVND (reference sequence). This CDR3 is CASNSAGWTNNEQFF. For the CDR3, the DNA is TGTGCCAGCAACTCAGCCGGGTGGACTAACAATGAGCAGTTCTTC. Full variable domain (remainder filled in from reference TRBV19 and TRBJ2-1): DGGITQSPKYLFRKEGQNVTLSCEQNLNHDAMYWYRQDPGQGLRLIYYSQIVNDFQKGDIAEGYSVSREKKESFPLTVTSAQKNPTAFYLCASNSAGWTNNEQFFGPGTRLTVL.

By sample share, this clonotype is medium-sized. This sequence joins TRBV2 and TRBJ2-7, with a weak D call TRBD1 (6 bases). Germline V gene sequence: CDR1 SNHLY, CDR2 FYNNEI. Trimming removed 3 bases at V and 0 bases at J, with 9 bases between. The CDR3 has 14 residues. CDR3 sequence reads: CASSEAGASYEQYF. The CDR3 bases are TGTGCCAGCAGTGAGGCAGGGGCCTCCTACGAGCAGTACTTC.

In its sample, this clonotype is medium-sized. The chain joins TRBV10-3 to TRBJ2-1, with 7 nucleotides matching TRBD1. CDR3 length equals 14 residues. J was trimmed by 5 bases and V by 3 bases; bases with no gene match: 4. In germline, CDR1 is ENHRY, CDR2 SYGVKD. The CDR3 bases are TGTGCCATCAGTGAAGTAACAGGGGACAATGAGCAGTTCTTC. Its protein is CAISEVTGDNEQFF.

This clonotype was seen many times. The V and J genes are TRBV3-1 and TRBJ2-7; 11 bases line up with TRBD2. Losses at the gene ends were 5 bases for V and 5 bases for J; bases not matched to a gene: 5. The CDR3 runs 14 residues. The germline CDR1 and CDR2 sequences are LGHDT and YNNKEL (reference sequence). The CDR3 is CASSITSGSDEQYF. The CDR3 coding sequence is TGTGCCAGCAGCATCACTAGCGGGAGTGACGAGCAGTACTTC.

This clonotype was seen repeatedly, ten times or more. The rearrangement joins TRBV2 to TRBJ2-7; D may be TRBD1 or TRBD2 (5 bases each). The CDR3 runs 14 residues. Trimming left V 1 base short and J 1 base short, with 8 bases between. Germline CDR1 SNHLY, CDR2 FYNNEI. The CDR3 region is CASSEGGASYEQYF. The CDR3 nucleotides read TGTGCCAGCAGTGAAGGAGGGGCATCCTACGAGCAGTACTTC.

This clonotype was picked up a small number of times. The chain joins TRBV6-5 to TRBJ2-7; D is unclear. Between the trimmed V and J ends, which lost 0 bases and 0 bases, there was a span of 12 bases. Germline-derived CDR1 and CDR2 are MNHEY and SVGAGI. The CDR3 is made up of 16 amino acids. The CDR3 reads CASSYSSLSSSYEQYF. The CDR3 bases are TGTGCCAGCAGTTACTCTAGCCTCTCTAGCTCCTACGAGCAGTACTTC.

This clonotype showed up many times. CDR3 coding DNA: TGTGCCAGCAGCCAAGAGCCGGGACTAGGGGAGTCAAATGAGCAGTTCTTC. Its protein product is CASSQEPGLGESNEQFF. The rearrangement uses TRBV4-2 and TRBJ2-1; the match to TRBD2 covers 8 bases. The CDR3 consists of 17 residues. Losses at the gene ends were 0 bases for V and 7 bases for J; bases not matched to a gene: 11. Germline V gives CDR1 LGHNA, CDR2 YNFKEQ.

This clonotype has at least ten counts. The genes are TRBV7-9 and TRBJ1-2; maybe TRBD1 (6 bases). Per germline, CDR1 SEHNR and CDR2 FQNEAQ (reference sequence). Trimming cost V 2 bases and J 7 bases, with 20 bases left between them. This CDR3 has 16 residues. The CDR3 nucleotides are TGTGCCAGCAGCTTACGTTCAGGGGCCCCTTCTACTGGCTACACCTTC. This sequence encodes CASSLRSGAPSTGYTF.

This clonotype was seen at least ten times. The genes are TRBV29-1 and TRBJ2-7; 7 positions match TRBD1. Trimming took 6 bases from V and 2 from J; bases not matched to a gene: 7. Germline V gene sequence: CDR1 SQVTM, CDR2 ANQGSEA. This CDR3 region has 13 residues. The CDR3 DNA reads TGCAGCGTCCTCGGGACAGATGCCTACGAGCAGTACTTC. Its protein is CSVLGTDAYEQYF.

This clonotype appeared many times. For the CDR3, the DNA is TGTGCCAGCACCGCCGGGGACAGTTATGGCTACACCTTC. Its protein product is CASTAGDSYGYTF. The V and J genes are TRBV7-9 and TRBJ1-2; 7 nucleotides align to TRBD1. This CDR3 has 13 amino acids. The V and J ends lost 7 bases and 5 bases, in that order; junction bases with no gene match: 7. Looked up from germline, CDR1 is SEHNR and CDR2 is FQNEAQ (reference sequence).

This clonotype was recorded many times. The V and J genes are TRBV28 and TRBJ1-1; possible D gene TRBD1, 6 bases. The germline gives CDR1 MDHEN, CDR2 SYDVKM. This CDR3 contains 14 residues. Trimming pared 5 bases from V and 7 bases from J, leaving 17 bases between. The CDR3 protein is CASSTLRTALEAFF. The CDR3 DNA reads TGTGCCAGCAGTACCTTAAGGACAGCACTTGAAGCTTTCTTT.

This clonotype was observed at least ten times. The chain couples TRBV12-3 or TRBV12-4 to TRBJ1-5, with D perhaps matching TRBD1 (5 bases). The CDR3 covers 13 residues. Trimming shortened V by 3 bases and J by 5 bases, and 8 bases separated the two germline ends. CDR3 amino acids: CASSLGGDQPQHF. DNA of the CDR3: TGTGCCAGCAGTTTGGGGGGAGATCAGCCCCAGCATTTT.

This clonotype came up many times. CDR3 in amino acids: CASSYSILSLFSYEQYF. The DNA of the CDR3 is TGTGCCAGCAGTTACTCTATCCTGAGCCTATTCTCCTACGAGCAGTACTTC. The genes are TRBV6-5 and TRBJ2-7; D is unclear. The V gene's germline CDR1 is MNHEY and CDR2 SVGAGI. There are 17 residues in the CDR3. V was trimmed by 0 bases and J by 0 bases, leaving 15 bases between them.

In this sample, this clonotype turned up many times. This sequence joins TRBV29-1 and TRBJ2-5, with D perhaps given as TRBD1 or TRBD2 (7 bases each). Deletions cut 4 bases from V and 5 bases from J, with 11 bases between. CDR1 and CDR2 (germline): SQVTM, ANQGSEA. The CDR3 has 12 residues. The CDR3 loop reads CSVGGGGETQYF. Written as DNA, the CDR3 is TGCAGCGTTGGGGGAGGGGGCGAGACCCAGTACTTC.

This clonotype appeared many times. This chain joins TRBV6-2 or TRBV6-3 and TRBJ2-1; 13 nucleotides match TRBD2. V was clipped by 8 bases and J by 0 bases; unmatched bases: 1. Germline loops: CDR1 MNHEY, CDR2 SVGEGT. The CDR3 covers 15 residues. This chain's CDR3 is CASRTSGSSYNEQFF. DNA of the CDR3: TGTGCCAGCCGGACTAGCGGGAGCTCCTACAATGAGCAGTTCTTC.

The chain is built from TRBV12-3 or TRBV12-4 and TRBJ2-7; D is unresolved. The ends were cut back, 4 bases at V and 4 bases at J, with 8 bases in the middle. This CDR3 has 12 residues. The CDR3 region is CASSYLQYEQYF. DNA of the CDR3: TGTGCCAGCAGTTATCTGCAGTACGAGCAGTACTTC.

This clonotype was seen repeatedly, ten times or more. The chain carries TRBV5-1 and TRBJ2-2, with D unclear. The CDR3 totals 12 residues. The V and J ends lost 5 bases and 3 bases respectively, with 5 bases between them. Germline-derived CDR1 and CDR2 are SGHRS and YFSETQ. This chain's CDR3 is CASRFDTGELFF. The DNA for the CDR3 is TGCGCCAGCAGATTTGACACCGGGGAGCTGTTTTTT.

Comment on this clonotype: A read error is likely, as this CDR3 ends without the conserved phenylalanine or tryptophan. The J gene is TRBJ2-7, the V gene TRBV27; D might be TRBD2 (6 bases). CDR3 size: 14 residues. Trimming took off 0 bases at V and 4 bases at J, with 10 bases between the two ends. Germline V lookup: CDR1 MNHEY, CDR2 SMNVEV (reference sequence). This chain's CDR3 is CASSLSVGGYEQYL. DNA of the CDR3: TGTGCCAGCAGTTTATCGGTCGGGGGATACGAGCAGTACCTC.